A single sample is the source of the 11 T cell receptor beta chains below, sequenced in a study of beta chain features in type 1 diabetes. The study reverse transcribed the entire isolated RNA, so it sequenced expressed TCRB transcripts. Profiling relied on immunoSEQ multiplex PCR, and the TCRdb table lists in-frame clones only, not all of them. This sample has over 500,000 clones; 15% to 19% occur once, and the top ten carry roughly 0.098%. Sequences were obtained from naive CD4+ T cells from blood. These receptors were obtained from a man aged 18-30 years in good health.

This chain uses TRBV27 with TRBJ2-4; 7 positions agree with TRBD1. The junction had 1 base not matched to a gene; V was cut back by 2 bases and J by 0 bases. Germline V lookup: CDR1 MNHEY, CDR2 SMNVEV (reference sequence). The CDR3 extends over 15 amino acids. CDR3 DNA sequence: TGTGCCAGCAGTTTAAGGGGGCTAGCCAAAAACATTCAGTACTTC. Residues: CASSLRGLAKNIQYF.

The V and J genes are TRBV5-6 and TRBJ2-1; D may be TRBD2 (6 bases). Trimming shortened V by 4 bases and J by 4 bases, and 15 bases separated the two germline ends. Germline V gives CDR1 SGHDT, CDR2 YYEEEE. The CDR3 runs 15 residues. CDR3 residues: CASSRRAGIYNEQFF. The CDR3 DNA sequence: TGTGCCAGCAGCCGGCGGGCGGGGATTTACAATGAGCAGTTCTTC.

This clone showed up just a few times. V is TRBV5-1 and J is TRBJ1-1; weak D call: TRBD1 (6 bases). There are 13 residues in the CDR3. The V end lost 4 bases, the J end lost 1 base, and 8 bases lay between the germline ends. The germline CDR1 and CDR2 sequences are SGHRS and YFSETQ. In DNA form, the CDR3 reads TGCGCCAGCAGCGCGGGACAGAACACTGAAGCTTTCTTT. Protein product: CASSAGQNTEAFF.

The V gene is TRBV5-6, the J gene TRBJ1-2, with a possible D match to TRBD1 (6 bases). CDR3 size: 12 residues. V dropped 4 bases and J dropped 7 bases, with 11 bases sitting between them. The V gene's germline CDR1 is SGHDT and CDR2 YYEEEE. As DNA, the CDR3 is TGTGCCAGCAGCGAGACAGGCCCTGGCTACACCTTC. Translation: CASSETGPGYTF.

This chain connects TRBV7-9 to TRBJ2-3; D uncertain. This CDR3 has 16 residues. V gave up 1 base and J gave up 0 bases, with 11 bases separating them. Germline assignment: CDR1 SEHNR and CDR2 FQNEAQ (reference sequence). CDR3 loop: CASSLDPRWSTDTQYF. CDR3 sequence (DNA): TGTGCCAGCAGCTTAGATCCCAGGTGGAGCACAGATACGCAGTATTTT.

V is TRBV29-1 and J is TRBJ1-2; no firm D call. V gave up 1 base and J gave up 4 bases, with 13 bases separating them. The CDR3 has 14 amino acids. The germline V gene encodes CDR1 SQVTM and CDR2 ANQGSEA. CDR3 coding DNA: TGCAGCGTTGAAGGAACAACCCGCCGCTATGGCTACACCTTC. Translated: CSVEGTTRRYGYTF.

The genes are TRBV4-2 and TRBJ2-3; 14 positions match TRBD2. The V and J ends lost 0 bases and 5 bases, in that order; junction bases with no gene match: 7. CDR1 and CDR2 (germline): LGHNA, YNFKEQ. The CDR3 has 18 amino acids. The CDR3, as DNA: TGTGCCAGCAGCCAAGAAAGGACTAGCGGGAGGAGGGGAGATACGCAGTATTTT. Protein: CASSQERTSGRRGDTQYF.

The rearrangement links TRBV5-1 to TRBJ2-2, with D perhaps matching TRBD2 (5 bases). This CDR3 spans 14 amino acids. Trimming removed 3 bases at V and 8 bases at J, with 14 bases between. Germline lookup yields CDR1 SGHRS and CDR2 YFSETQ. The CDR3 DNA reads TGCGCCAGCAGCTCAGAGGGTTCCCGGGGGGAGCTGTTTTTT. This sequence encodes CASSSEGSRGELFF. Full variable domain (missing parts from reference TRBV5-1 and TRBJ2-2): KAGVTQTPRYLIKTRGQQVTLSCSPISGHRSVSWYQQTPGQGLQFLFEYFSETQRNKGNFPGRFSGRQFSNSRSEMNVSTLELGDSALYLCASSSEGSRGELFFGEGSRLTVL.

This rearrangement joins TRBV7-2 to TRBJ1-2; D remains ambiguous. The CDR3 has 15 residues. Trimming took off 2 bases at V and 3 bases at J, with 13 bases between the two ends. Germline V lookup: CDR1 SGHTA, CDR2 FQGNSA. This CDR3 reads CASSLLVGPDYGYTF. The CDR3 DNA follows: TGTGCCAGCAGCTTATTAGTAGGCCCAGACTATGGCTACACCTTC.

The chain's CDR3 is CASSLERAGLADTQYF. The DNA of the CDR3 is TGTGCCAGCAGCTTAGAGCGGGCGGGACTAGCAGATACGCAGTATTTT. The chain joins TRBV7-2 to TRBJ2-3, with 8 bases lining up with TRBD2. The CDR3 totals 16 residues. V was pared by 1 base and J by 4 bases, with 7 bases of the junction left unmatched. CDR1 SGHTA and CDR2 FQGNSA come from the germline V gene.

This clone was counted a few times. This sample also contains other DNA sequences that code for the same CDR3. This chain links TRBV9 with TRBJ2-5, with 10 bases fitting TRBD1. Germline values: CDR1 SGDLS, CDR2 YYNGEE. The trim removed 0 bases at V and 2 bases at J, leaving 4 bases unmatched. CDR3 length equals 16 residues. The CDR3 is CASSVALDRGQETQYF. The CDR3 nucleotides are TGTGCCAGCAGCGTAGCCCTGGACAGGGGGCAAGAGACCCAGTACTTC.